The clone carrying this T cell receptor beta chain occurred many times. Its antigen is currently unknown. Template material for amplifying TCR beta CDR3 regions consisted of RNA transcripts. RT-PCR in the first round (using the HTBI primer set) targeted the TCR CDR3. TCRdb passed the multiplex PCR reads through MiXCR, listing each CDR3 protein once. The sample lists hundreds of thousands of distinct CDR3 sequences, about a sixth seen once, with around 28% in the top ten. This specimen comes from a study of T cells in Graves' hyperthyroidism and ophthalmopathy. With duration under 3 months, ophthalmopathy was active: Clinical Activity Score at least 3, NOSPECS at least 4. Patients were excluded for uncontrolled infection, other autoimmune disease, pregnancy or lactation. Each 10 ml fresh peripheral blood draw supplied the PBMCs. Study-level findings and limits: The blood repertoire included most of the expanded thyroid clonotypes above 0.001.

CDR3 length: 14 residues. Trimming removed 3 bases from V and 5 bases from J, with 13 bases in between. CDR1 is MDHEN, CDR2 SYDVKM, per germline. The receptor comes from a young woman with Graves' ophthalmopathy. The chain employs TRBV28 and TRBJ2-5; D might be TRBD1 or TRBD2, each matching 5 bases. Sequencing input: blood. The CDR3 loop is CASSFGDHGETQYF. CDR3 in DNA: TGTGCCAGCAGTTTTGGGGACCACGGGGAGACCCAGTACTTC.